There are a few counts of the clone carrying this T cell receptor (delta chain). V was trimmed by 4 bases and J by 7 bases, leaving 13 bases between them. Germline CDR1 reads TSWWSYY; CDR2 reads QGS. The CDR3 consists of 13 residues. TCRdb called clones anew from the PCR reads with CATT. The table includes a few thousand delta-chain clones, about 24% detected once. These data originate in a study of human gamma delta and Vdelta1 T cells. The clonotype comes from a human donor in good health. This sequence joins TRDV1 and TRDJ1, with D unclear. Sample: naive CD27+ Vdelta1 gamma-delta T cells from blood. The CDR3: CALGGRVFFKLIF. DNA for the CDR3: TGTGCTCTTGGGGGTCGGGTCTTCTTTAAACTCATCTTT.